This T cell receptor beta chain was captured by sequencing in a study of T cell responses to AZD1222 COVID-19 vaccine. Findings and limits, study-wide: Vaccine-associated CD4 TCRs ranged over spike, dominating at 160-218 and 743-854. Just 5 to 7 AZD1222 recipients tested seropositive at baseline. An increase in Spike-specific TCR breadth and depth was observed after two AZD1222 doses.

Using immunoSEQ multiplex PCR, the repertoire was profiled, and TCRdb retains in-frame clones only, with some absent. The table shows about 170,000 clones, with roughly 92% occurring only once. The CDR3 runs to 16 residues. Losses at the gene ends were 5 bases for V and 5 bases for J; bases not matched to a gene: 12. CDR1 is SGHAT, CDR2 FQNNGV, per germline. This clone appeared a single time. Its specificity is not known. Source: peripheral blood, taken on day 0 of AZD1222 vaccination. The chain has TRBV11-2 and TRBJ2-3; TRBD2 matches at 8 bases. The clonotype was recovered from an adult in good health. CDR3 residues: CASSPGLAYSGDTQYF. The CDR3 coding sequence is TGTGCCAGCAGCCCCGGACTAGCTTACTCCGGAGATACGCAGTATTTT. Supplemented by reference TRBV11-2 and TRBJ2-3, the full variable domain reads EAGVAQSPRYKIIEKRQSVAFWCNPISGHATLYWYQQILGQGPKLLIQFQNNGVVDDSQLPKDRFSAERLKGVDSTLKIQPAKLEDSAVYLCASSPGLAYSGDTQYFGPGTRLTVL.